This TCR beta chain was identified during a study of blood T cells in healthy people across ages. Study at large: With template switching, about one barcoded beta molecule was captured per two T cells.

This CDR3 region has 20 residues. CDR1 and CDR2 (germline): SGDLS, YYNGEE. V lost 0 bases to trimming and J lost 0 bases, with 19 bases between them. A second PCR of about 7 to 12 cycles used a sample-barcoded 5' primer and a J-beta primer mix. A single record per CDR3 protein comes from TCRdb applying MiXCR to the 5' RACE reads. Here the sample spans roughly 2 million distinct CDR3 sequences, about 49% being singletons. This clonotype was found once. The receptor comes from a woman in her forties in good health. The rearrangement joins TRBV9 to TRBJ2-6; the D gene could be TRBD1 or TRBD2 (5 bases each). Sequenced input: blood. The CDR3 DNA sequence: TGTGCCAGCAGCGTAGGGGTGTCGGGGCATTCACTCTCTGGGGCCAACGTCCTGACTTTC. Translating gives CASSVGVSGHSLSGANVLTF. Combining the CDR3 with reference TRBV9 and TRBJ2-6 gives the whole variable domain DSGVTQTPKHLITATGQRVTLRCSPRSGDLSVYWYQQSLDQGLQFLIQYYNGEERAKGNILERFSAQQFPDLHSELNLSSLELGDSALYFCASSVGVSGHSLSGANVLTFGAGSRLTVL.